Below are 21 T cell receptor beta chains sequenced from a single sample in a study of cytomegalovirus exposure and HLA in healthy donors. Amplification used 60 Vbeta primers and 13 Jbeta primers. TCRdb's table, derived via immunoSEQ multiplex PCR, lists solely in-frame clones and lacks some. The table shows some 210,000 clones, with almost 80% occurring only once. The sample consisted of PBMCs. These receptors all come from a male donor in good health and CMV-seronegative.

CDR3 sequence reads: CASSYSRGDSYGYTF. CDR3 coding DNA: TGCGCCAGCAGTTACAGCCGTGGGGACAGCTATGGCTACACCTTC. This rearrangement joins TRBV5-1 to TRBJ1-2, with 7 bases lining up with TRBD1. CDR3 size: 15 residues. Trimming removed 5 bases from V and 4 bases from J; junction bases left unmatched: 11. Germline assignment: CDR1 SGHRS and CDR2 YFSETQ.

This chain links TRBV2 with TRBJ1-5, with TRBD1 matching over 7 bases. CDR1 and CDR2 (germline): SNHLY, FYNNEI. The CDR3 consists of 14 residues. V dropped 5 bases and J dropped 5; count of bases not matched to a gene: 6. The CDR3 is CASSPGQIDQPQHF. The CDR3 DNA follows: TGTGCCAGCAGTCCGGGACAGATTGATCAGCCCCAGCATTTT.

The chain carries TRBV5-1 and TRBJ2-3, with a tentative D call TRBD2 (5 bases). The CDR3 has 15 amino acids. Trimming removed 4 bases from V and 5 bases from J, with 17 bases in between. Germline assignment: CDR1 SGHRS and CDR2 YFSETQ. The CDR3 coding sequence is TGCGCCAGCAGCCCGGTCGAGAGGGTGGTAGATACGCAGTATTTT. Its protein is CASSPVERVVDTQYF.

The CDR3 protein is CASSVTGLGYEQYF. The DNA of the CDR3 is TGTGCCAGCAGTGTCACAGGATTAGGCTACGAGCAGTACTTC. The rearrangement links TRBV6-1 to TRBJ2-7; a possible D gene is TRBD1 (5 bases). V was cut by 4 bases and J by 3 bases, with 13 bases left in between. CDR1 and CDR2 (germline): MNHNS, SASEGT. The CDR3 sequence is 14 residues long.

The chain links TRBV18 to TRBJ2-7, with D maybe TRBD1 (9 bases). This CDR3 has 18 residues. Per germline, CDR1 KGHSH and CDR2 LQKENI. V lost 2 bases and J lost 4, with 24 bases in between. Written as DNA, the CDR3 is TGTGCCAGCTCACCAGGGACAGGGCGAGCGGGGGATAGATACGAGCAGTACTTC. Amino acids: CASSPGTGRAGDRYEQYF.

The J gene is TRBJ1-2, the V gene TRBV6-1, with 9 bases lining up with TRBD1. J was trimmed by 6 bases and V by 6 bases; bases with no gene match: 8. Germline V gene lookup returns CDR1 MNHNS and CDR2 SASEGT. The CDR3 is made up of 14 amino acids. CDR3 nucleotide sequence: TGTGCCAGCAGCAGGGACAGGGAGGTTCATGGCTACACCTTC. It specifies CASSRDREVHGYTF.

The rearrangement links TRBV5-1 to TRBJ1-2; TRBD1 aligns across 10 bases. V lost 0 bases to trimming and J lost 7 bases; unmatched junction nucleotides: 3. The V gene's germline CDR1 is SGHRS and CDR2 YFSETQ. The CDR3 spans 14 residues. DNA for the CDR3: TGCGCCAGCAGCTTGGCGGGACAGGGGTCTGGCTACACCTTC. Protein sequence: CASSLAGQGSGYTF.

This clone was seen a handful of times. The V call is TRBV7-6, the J call TRBJ1-1; a weak D match, TRBD1 (6 bases). Germline CDR1 and CDR2: SGHVS and FNYEAQ. CDR3 length: 12 residues. Trimming removed 5 bases at V and 6 bases at J, with 10 bases between. In DNA form, the CDR3 reads TGTGCCAGCAGCCTCACAGGGTCTGAAGCTTTCTTT. The encoded protein is CASSLTGSEAFF.

This chain links TRBV6-5 with TRBJ2-5; 7 bases are a match to TRBD1. With 2 bases clipped from V and 4 bases from J, the junction kept 4 bases outside the gene matches. Germline lookup yields CDR1 MNHEY and CDR2 SVGAGI. There are 14 residues in the CDR3. CDR3 in DNA: TGTGCCAGCAGTTACACAAACAGGGGAGAGACCCAGTACTTC. Translated, it gives CASSYTNRGETQYF.

The chain couples TRBV27 to TRBJ1-1; D perhaps matches TRBD1 (5 bases). CDR1 and CDR2 (germline): MNHEY, SMNVEV (reference sequence). CDR3 length equals 14 residues. The germline V and J ends were trimmed by 2 bases and 4 bases, with 11 bases remaining between them. The CDR3 region has the DNA TGTGCCAGCAGTTTAGAGGGGAGGGTCACTGAAGCTTTCTTT. The encoded protein is CASSLEGRVTEAFF.

CDR3 bases: TGTGCCAGTAGTATAGCAGGGGTGGGCACTGAAGCTTTCTTT. Translated: CASSIAGVGTEAFF. The chain employs TRBV19 and TRBJ1-1; tentative D call: TRBD1 (6 bases). The germline V gene encodes CDR1 LNHDA and CDR2 SQIVND (reference sequence). V dropped 1 base and J dropped 4 bases, with 10 bases sitting between them. This CDR3 has 14 residues.

V usage is TRBV7-9 and J usage is TRBJ1-1, with 9 bases lining up with TRBD1. The V gene's germline CDR1 is SEHNR and CDR2 FQNEAQ (reference sequence). V lost 0 bases and J lost 6; bases outside the gene matches: 2. There are 14 residues in the CDR3. The CDR3 region is CASSLARTGAEAFF. CDR3 nucleotides: TGTGCCAGCAGCTTAGCTCGGACAGGGGCTGAAGCTTTCTTT.

This clone occurred a few times. The V and J genes are TRBV18 and TRBJ1-1; possibly TRBD1 for D (5 bases). The ends were cut back, 6 bases at V and 5 bases at J, with 10 bases in the middle. Germline CDR1 and CDR2: KGHSH and LQKENI. The CDR3 runs 12 residues. Here the CDR3 reads CASSVSGTEAFF. CDR3 bases: TGTGCCAGCTCCGTGTCAGGGACTGAAGCTTTCTTT.

CDR3 DNA sequence: TGTGCCAGCCAAACTAGCGGGATACGGGGTGAGCAGTTCTTC. Its protein is CASQTSGIRGEQFF. This chain connects TRBV19 to TRBJ2-1, with 10 bases aligning to TRBD2. CDR1 is LNHDA, CDR2 SQIVND, per germline (reference sequence). The junction had 11 bases not matched to a gene; V was cut back by 9 bases and J by 9 bases. This CDR3 is 14 amino acids long. The variable domain in full, completed from reference TRBV19 and TRBJ2-1, reads DGGITQSPKYLFRKEGQNVTLSCEQNLNHDAMYWYRQDPGQGLRLIYYSQIVNDFQKGDIAEGYSVSREKKESFPLTVTSAQKNPTAFYLCASQTSGIRGEQFFGPGTRLTVL.

The chain joins TRBV11-2 to TRBJ2-7; no clear D. Germline lookup yields CDR1 SGHAT and CDR2 FQNNGV. The ends were cut back, 3 bases at V and 5 bases at J, with 17 bases in the middle. This CDR3 is 15 amino acids long. The CDR3 DNA reads as TGTGCCAGCAGCTTCAACTTCCTCCCGGGTAACGAGCAGTACTTC. Its translation: CASSFNFLPGNEQYF.

This clone was recorded a few times. The chain is built from TRBV10-3 and TRBJ1-3, with D uncertain. The V gene's germline CDR1 is ENHRY and CDR2 SYGVKD. The CDR3 is made up of 16 amino acids. V lost 3 bases to trimming and J lost 0 bases, with 12 bases between them. In nucleotides, the CDR3 is TGTGCCATCAGTGACCCAGGAACCTACTCTGGAAACACCATATATTTT. Protein product: CAISDPGTYSGNTIYF.

V gene TRBV28 combines with J gene TRBJ2-7, with 7 bases fitting TRBD1. J lost 4 bases, V lost 5 bases, and 11 bases had no gene match. The CDR3 is 15 amino acids. CDR1 is MDHEN and CDR2 is SYDVKM in the germline V gene. The CDR3, as DNA: TGTGCCAGCAGTAACAGGGGCCCCACCACATACGAGCAGTACTTC. This gives the protein CASSNRGPTTYEQYF.

In its sample, this clone was seen a few times. Written as DNA, the CDR3 is TGTGCCAGTAGTATGAGGCAGGGGGCTTGGGCTTTCTTT. Its protein is CASSMRQGAWAFF. This sequence joins TRBV19 and TRBJ1-1; 8 nucleotides match TRBD1. Looked up from germline, CDR1 is LNHDA and CDR2 is SQIVND (reference sequence). The junction had 8 bases not matched to a gene; V was cut back by 3 bases and J by 11 bases. The CDR3 extends over 13 amino acids.

J is TRBJ2-7 and V is TRBV9; perhaps TRBD2 as D (5 bases). The CDR3 spans 15 residues. The ends were cut back, 4 bases at V and 3 bases at J, with 17 bases in the middle. CDR1 and CDR2 from the germline V gene are SGDLS and YYNGEE. CDR3 nucleotides: TGTGCCAGCAGCTTGTCATCCGGGATGTTCTACGAGCAGTACTTC. Its protein is CASSLSSGMFYEQYF.

The CDR3 coding sequence is TGTGCCATCAGTGAACAGCTCAATCAGCCCCAGCATTTT. Translation: CAISEQLNQPQHF. V gene TRBV10-3 combines with J gene TRBJ1-5, with D uncertain. There are 13 residues in the CDR3. Germline assignment: CDR1 ENHRY and CDR2 SYGVKD. V was pared by 3 bases and J by 3 bases, with 6 bases between.

The chain links TRBV2 to TRBJ2-3; 7 positions match TRBD1. Germline CDR1 SNHLY, CDR2 FYNNEI. Trimming removed 6 bases from V and 2 bases from J; junction bases left unmatched: 17. The CDR3 has 18 residues. The CDR3 sequence: CASRKRLGTDSLTDTQYF. The CDR3 DNA reads as TGTGCCAGCAGGAAACGGCTAGGGACAGACTCCCTCACAGATACGCAGTATTTT.